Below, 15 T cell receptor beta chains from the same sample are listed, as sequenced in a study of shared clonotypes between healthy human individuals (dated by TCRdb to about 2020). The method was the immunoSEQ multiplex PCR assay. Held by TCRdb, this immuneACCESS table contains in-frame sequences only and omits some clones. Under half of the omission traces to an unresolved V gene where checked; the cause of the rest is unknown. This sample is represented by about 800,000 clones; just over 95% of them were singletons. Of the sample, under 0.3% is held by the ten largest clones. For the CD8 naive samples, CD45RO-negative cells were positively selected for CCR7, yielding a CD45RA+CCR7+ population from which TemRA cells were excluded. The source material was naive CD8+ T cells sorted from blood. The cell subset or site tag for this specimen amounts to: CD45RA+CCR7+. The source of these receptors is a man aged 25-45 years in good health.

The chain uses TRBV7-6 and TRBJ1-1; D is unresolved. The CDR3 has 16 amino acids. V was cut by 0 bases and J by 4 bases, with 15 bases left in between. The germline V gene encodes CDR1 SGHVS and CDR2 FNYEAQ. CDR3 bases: TGTGCCAGCAGCTTAGCGTCCGGCCCTTGGGGCACTGAAGCTTTCTTT. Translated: CASSLASGPWGTEAFF.

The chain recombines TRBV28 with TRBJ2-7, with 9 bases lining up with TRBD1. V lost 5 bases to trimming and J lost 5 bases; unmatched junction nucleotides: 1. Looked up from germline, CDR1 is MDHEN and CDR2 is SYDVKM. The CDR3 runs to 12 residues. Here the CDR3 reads CASSRDRDEQYF. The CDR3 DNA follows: TGTGCCAGCAGTCGGGACAGGGACGAGCAGTACTTC.

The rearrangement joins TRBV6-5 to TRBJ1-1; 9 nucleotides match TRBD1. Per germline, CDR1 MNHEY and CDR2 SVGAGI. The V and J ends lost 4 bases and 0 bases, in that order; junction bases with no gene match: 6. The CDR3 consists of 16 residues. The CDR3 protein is CASSFRTGDMNTEAFF. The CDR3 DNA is TGTGCCAGCAGTTTCCGGACAGGGGACATGAACACTGAAGCTTTCTTT.

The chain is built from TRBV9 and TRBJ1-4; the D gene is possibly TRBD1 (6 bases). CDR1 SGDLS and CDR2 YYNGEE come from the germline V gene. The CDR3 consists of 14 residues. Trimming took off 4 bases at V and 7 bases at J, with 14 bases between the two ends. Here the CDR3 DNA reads TGTGCCAGCAGCCTATCGGGGGCAGGTGAAAAACTGTTTTTT. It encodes CASSLSGAGEKLFF.

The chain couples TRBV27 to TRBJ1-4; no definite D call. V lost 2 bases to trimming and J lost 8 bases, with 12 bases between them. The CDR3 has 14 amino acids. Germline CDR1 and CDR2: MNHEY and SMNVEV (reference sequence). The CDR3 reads CASSLRGNREKLFF. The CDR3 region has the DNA TGTGCCAGCAGTTTAAGAGGGAATAGGGAAAAACTGTTTTTT.

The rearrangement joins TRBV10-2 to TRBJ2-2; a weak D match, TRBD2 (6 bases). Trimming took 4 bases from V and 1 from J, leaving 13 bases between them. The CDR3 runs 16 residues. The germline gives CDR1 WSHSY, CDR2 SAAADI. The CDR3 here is CASSGRGTVNTGELFF. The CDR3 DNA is TGCGCCAGCAGTGGCCGCGGGACGGTGAACACCGGGGAGCTGTTTTTT.

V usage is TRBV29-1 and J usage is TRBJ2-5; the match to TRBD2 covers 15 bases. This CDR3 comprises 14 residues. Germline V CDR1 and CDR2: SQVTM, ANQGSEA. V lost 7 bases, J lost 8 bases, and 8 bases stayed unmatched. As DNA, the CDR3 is TGCAGCGCTGTGGGACTAGCGGGAGGCCCAACCCAGTACTTC. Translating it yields CSAVGLAGGPTQYF.

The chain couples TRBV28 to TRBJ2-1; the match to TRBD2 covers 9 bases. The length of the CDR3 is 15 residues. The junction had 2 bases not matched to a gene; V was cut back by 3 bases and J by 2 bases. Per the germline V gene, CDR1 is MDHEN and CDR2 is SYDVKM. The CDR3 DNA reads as TGTGCCAGCAGTTTTGCGGGAGGGACCTACAATGAGCAGTTCTTC. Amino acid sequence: CASSFAGGTYNEQFF.

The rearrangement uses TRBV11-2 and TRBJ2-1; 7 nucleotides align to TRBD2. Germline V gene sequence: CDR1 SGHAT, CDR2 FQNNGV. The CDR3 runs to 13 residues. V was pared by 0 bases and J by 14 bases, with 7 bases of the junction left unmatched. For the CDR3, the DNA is TGTGCCAGCAGCTTAGATTGGCGGGAGAGGGAGTTCTTC. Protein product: CASSLDWREREFF.

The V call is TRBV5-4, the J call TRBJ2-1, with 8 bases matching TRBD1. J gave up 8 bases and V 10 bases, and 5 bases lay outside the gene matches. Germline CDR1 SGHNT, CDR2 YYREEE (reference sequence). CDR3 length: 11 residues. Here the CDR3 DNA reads TGTGCCGTCGGACAGGGCCATGAGCAGTTCTTC. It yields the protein CAVGQGHEQFF.

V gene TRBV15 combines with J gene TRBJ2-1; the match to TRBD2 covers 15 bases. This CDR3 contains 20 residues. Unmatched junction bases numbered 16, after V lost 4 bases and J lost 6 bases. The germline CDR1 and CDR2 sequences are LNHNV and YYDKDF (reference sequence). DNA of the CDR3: TGTGCCACCAGCACAAAACCGGGACTAGCGGGAGGAATAGCGGCCAATGAGCAGTTCTTC. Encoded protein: CATSTKPGLAGGIAANEQFF.

CDR3 sequence: CASSSRDSGSTDTQYF. The CDR3, as DNA: TGTGCCAGCAGCTCTCGAGATAGCGGCTCAACAGATACGCAGTATTTT. The rearrangement joins TRBV7-9 to TRBJ2-3; maybe TRBD2 (6 bases). Looked up from germline, CDR1 is SEHNR and CDR2 is FQNEAQ (reference sequence). The V gene lost 4 bases and the J gene lost 3 bases, with 17 bases spanning the gap. This CDR3 spans 16 amino acids.

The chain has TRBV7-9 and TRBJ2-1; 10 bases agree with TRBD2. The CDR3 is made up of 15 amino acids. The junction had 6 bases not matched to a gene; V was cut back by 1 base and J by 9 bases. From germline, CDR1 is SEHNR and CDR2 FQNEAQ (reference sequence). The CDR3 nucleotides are TGTGCCAGCAGCTTAGGGCCTAGCGGGAGAGGTGAGCAGTTCTTC. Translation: CASSLGPSGRGEQFF. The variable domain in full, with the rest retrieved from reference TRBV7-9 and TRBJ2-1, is DTGVSQNPRHKITKRGQNVTFRCDPISEHNRLYWYRQTLGQGPEFLTYFQNEAQLEKSRLLSDRFSAERPKGSFSTLEIQRTEQGDSAMYLCASSLGPSGRGEQFFGPGTRLTVL.

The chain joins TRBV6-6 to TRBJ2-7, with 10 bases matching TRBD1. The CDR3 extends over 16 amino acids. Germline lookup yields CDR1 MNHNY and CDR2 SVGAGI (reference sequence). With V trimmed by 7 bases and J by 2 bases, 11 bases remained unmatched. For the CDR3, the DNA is TGTGCCAGCAACGAAGGGACAGGGGAACTGACCTACGAGCAGTACTTC. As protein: CASNEGTGELTYEQYF.

The CDR3 DNA reads TGTGCCAGCAGTGAATGGGCAGGTTACAATGAGCAGTTCTTC. This encodes CASSEWAGYNEQFF. The chain employs TRBV6-1 and TRBJ2-1, with D hard to call. This CDR3 is 14 amino acids long. V lost 2 bases, J lost 4 bases, and 9 bases lay in between. The germline V gene encodes CDR1 MNHNS and CDR2 SASEGT.